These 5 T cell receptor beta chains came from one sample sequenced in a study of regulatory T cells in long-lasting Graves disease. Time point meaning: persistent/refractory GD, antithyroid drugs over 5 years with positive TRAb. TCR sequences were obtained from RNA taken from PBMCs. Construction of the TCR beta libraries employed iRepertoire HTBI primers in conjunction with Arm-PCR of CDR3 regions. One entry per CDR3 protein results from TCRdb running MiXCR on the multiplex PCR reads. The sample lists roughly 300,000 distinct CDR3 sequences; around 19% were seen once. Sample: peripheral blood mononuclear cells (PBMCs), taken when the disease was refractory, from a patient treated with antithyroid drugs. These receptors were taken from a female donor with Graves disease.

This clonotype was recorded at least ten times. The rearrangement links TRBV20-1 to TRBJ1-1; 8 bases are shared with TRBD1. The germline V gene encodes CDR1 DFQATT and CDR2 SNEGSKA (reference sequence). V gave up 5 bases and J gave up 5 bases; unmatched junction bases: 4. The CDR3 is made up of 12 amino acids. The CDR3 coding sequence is TGCAGTGCTCAGGGGGCGCGGACTGAAGCTTTCTTT. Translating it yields CSAQGARTEAFF.

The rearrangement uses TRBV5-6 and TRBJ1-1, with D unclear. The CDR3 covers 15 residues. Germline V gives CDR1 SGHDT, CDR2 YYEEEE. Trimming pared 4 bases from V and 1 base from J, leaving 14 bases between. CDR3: CASSGTAYGNTEAFF. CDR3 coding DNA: TGTGCCAGCAGCGGAACCGCTTACGGGAACACTGAAGCTTTCTTT.

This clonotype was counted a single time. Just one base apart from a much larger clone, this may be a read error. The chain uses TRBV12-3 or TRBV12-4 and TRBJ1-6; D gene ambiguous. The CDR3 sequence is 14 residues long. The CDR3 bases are TGTGCCAACAGTTTCAGTCAGGCAAATTCACCCCTCCACTTT. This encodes CANSFSQANSPLHF.

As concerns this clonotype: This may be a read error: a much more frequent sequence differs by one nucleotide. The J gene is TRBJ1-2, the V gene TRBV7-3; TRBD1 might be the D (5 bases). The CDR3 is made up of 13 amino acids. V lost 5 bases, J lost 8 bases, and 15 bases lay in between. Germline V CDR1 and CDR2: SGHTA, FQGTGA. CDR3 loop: CASSEAGRRGYTF. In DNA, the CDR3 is TGTGCCAGCAGCGAAGCGGGGCGCCGGGGCTACACCTTC.

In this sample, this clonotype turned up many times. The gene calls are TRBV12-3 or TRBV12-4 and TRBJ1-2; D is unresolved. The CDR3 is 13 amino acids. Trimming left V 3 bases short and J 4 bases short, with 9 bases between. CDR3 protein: CASSFWPAYGYTF. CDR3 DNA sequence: TGTGCCAGCAGTTTTTGGCCGGCCTATGGCTACACCTTC.